This T cell receptor beta chain was recorded in a study of technical replicates of blood from several donors. Per germline, CDR1 MNHEY and CDR2 SMNVEV (reference sequence). V lost 7 bases, J lost 4 bases, and 7 bases stayed unmatched. The CDR3 is 14 amino acids. Sequencing was performed with immunoSEQ multiplex PCR; in TCRdb, only in-frame clones are kept and a portion is missing. The sample has around 70,000 clones; about 96% are singletons. The TCR was taken from a human donor in good health. The V call is TRBV27, the J call TRBJ2-7; 10 bases fit TRBD2. The sequenced sample consisted of T cells isolated from PBMCs. CDR3 bases: TGTGCCAGCACCCGGACTAGCGGCCTTTACGAGCAGTACTTC. It translates to CASTRTSGLYEQYF.